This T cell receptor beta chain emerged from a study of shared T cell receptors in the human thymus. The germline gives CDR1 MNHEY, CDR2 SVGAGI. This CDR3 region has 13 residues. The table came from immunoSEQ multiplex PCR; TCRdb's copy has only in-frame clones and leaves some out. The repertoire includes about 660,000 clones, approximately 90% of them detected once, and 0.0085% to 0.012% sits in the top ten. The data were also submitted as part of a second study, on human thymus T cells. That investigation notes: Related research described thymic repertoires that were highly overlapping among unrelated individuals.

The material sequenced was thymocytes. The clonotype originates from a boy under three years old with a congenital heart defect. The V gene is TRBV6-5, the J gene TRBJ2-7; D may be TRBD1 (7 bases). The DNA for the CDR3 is TGTGCTTCCCAGGGCAGGGGGACTTACGAGCAGTACTTC. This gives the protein CASQGRGTYEQYF.